Following are 25 T cell receptor beta chains from one sample sequenced in a study. TCRdb itself ran the RT-PCR reads through MiXCR, one entry per CDR3 protein. Of hundreds of thousands of distinct CDR3 sequences in the sample, over 12% are singletons; the top ten hold roughly 3.6%. Material: memory CD4+ T cells from blood. These TCRs come from a female donor in good health, serving as a healthy control.

This clonotype has only a few counts. The chain links TRBV24-1 to TRBJ1-1; 7 bases align to TRBD1. V lost 8 bases to trimming and J lost 2 bases; unmatched junction nucleotides: 4. The V gene's germline CDR1 is KGHDR and CDR2 SFDVKD. The CDR3 is 13 amino acids. The CDR3 coding sequence is TGTGCCACCACCGGGGACAGAAACACTGAAGCTTTCTTT. Its protein is CATTGDRNTEAFF.

This clonotype was counted ten times or more. An end of the junction differs from the germline gene, which may be a read error. The chain links TRBV7-2 to TRBJ2-3; a weak D match, TRBD2 (5 bases). The CDR3 is 12 residues long. Germline lookup yields CDR1 SGHTA and CDR2 FQGNSA. CDR3 nucleotide sequence: TGCGCCAGCAGCTCCCGGGGTGATACGCAGTATTTT. Translating it yields CASSSRGDTQYF.

The chain employs TRBV4-3 and TRBJ1-2; perhaps TRBD1 as D (6 bases). V dropped 0 bases and J dropped 8 bases, with 22 bases sitting between them. The CDR3 runs 17 residues. Germline-derived CDR1 and CDR2 are LGHNA and YSLEER. The CDR3 reads CASSQEIGGRAVSGYTF. The CDR3 bases are TGCGCCAGCAGCCAAGAAATAGGGGGTCGGGCAGTTAGCGGCTACACCTTC.

The chain couples TRBV7-2 to TRBJ2-5, with 12 bases fitting TRBD2. Germline assignment: CDR1 SGHTA and CDR2 FQGNSA. The CDR3 consists of 15 residues. The J segment lost 7 bases and the V segment lost 2 bases, leaving 5 bases of the junction unmatched. CDR3 nucleotide sequence: TGTGCCAGCAGCTTACTCCCGACTAGCGGGGGGACCCAGTACTTC. Translating it yields CASSLLPTSGGTQYF.

This chain uses TRBV11-2 with TRBJ2-2; unclear D gene. The CDR3 runs to 18 residues. The ends were cut back, 1 base at V and 5 bases at J, with 20 bases in the middle. Germline CDR1 and CDR2: SGHAT and FQNNGV. CDR3 sequence reads: CASSLGIGDGRRTGELFF. In DNA form, the CDR3 reads TGTGCCAGCAGCTTAGGAATTGGGGATGGTCGGCGAACCGGGGAGCTGTTTTTT. The complete variable domain, with remaining parts taken from reference TRBV11-2 and TRBJ2-2, reads EAGVAQSPRYKIIEKRQSVAFWCNPISGHATLYWYQQILGQGPKLLIQFQNNGVVDDSQLPKDRFSAERLKGVDSTLKIQPAKLEDSAVYLCASSLGIGDGRRTGELFFGEGSRLTVL.

CDR3 amino acids: CASSVDVSGQNSPLHF. Here the CDR3 DNA reads TGTGCCAGCAGCGTAGATGTTAGCGGGCAAAATTCACCCCTCCACTTT. The chain carries TRBV9 and TRBJ1-6, with D unclear. This CDR3 has 16 amino acids. Trimming left V 0 bases short and J 7 bases short, with 14 bases between. Per the germline V gene, CDR1 is SGDLS and CDR2 is YYNGEE. The variable domain in full, completed from reference TRBV9 and TRBJ1-6, reads DSGVTQTPKHLITATGQRVTLRCSPRSGDLSVYWYQQSLDQGLQFLIQYYNGEERAKGNILERFSAQQFPDLHSELNLSSLELGDSALYFCASSVDVSGQNSPLHFGNGTRLTVT.

This chain uses TRBV5-1 with TRBJ2-1; possibly TRBD1 or TRBD2 for D (5 bases each). This CDR3 has 13 amino acids. Germline lookup yields CDR1 SGHRS and CDR2 YFSETQ. The ends were cut back, 2 bases at V and 9 bases at J, with 12 bases in the middle. CDR3 amino acids: CASSFGASGEQFF. In DNA form, the CDR3 reads TGCGCCAGCAGCTTCGGGGCCAGCGGTGAGCAGTTCTTC.

This clonotype was picked up a small number of times. The chain carries TRBV12-3 or TRBV12-4 and TRBJ2-7; the D is unclear. Deletions cut 6 bases from V and 6 bases from J, with 12 bases between. The CDR3 covers 12 residues. CDR3 coding DNA: TGTGCCAGCAGACTTAACCAACGCGAGCAGTACTTC. This translates into CASRLNQREQYF.

In its sample, this clonotype was seen a few times. The chain is built from TRBV10-3 and TRBJ2-7, with 7 bases aligning to TRBD1. Germline V lookup: CDR1 ENHRY, CDR2 SYGVKD. The CDR3 is made up of 15 amino acids. Unmatched junction bases numbered 10, after V lost 6 bases and J lost 2 bases. Written as DNA, the CDR3 is TGTGCCATCAGCCAGACGACAGGGAACCCCTACGAGCAGTACTTC. The encoded protein is CAISQTTGNPYEQYF.

This clonotype was detected ten times or more. The chain carries TRBV11-2 and TRBJ2-1, with 7 bases aligning to TRBD2. This CDR3 comprises 14 residues. The germline V gene has CDR1 SGHAT and CDR2 FQNNGV. The junction had 1 base not matched to a gene; V was cut back by 3 bases and J by 2 bases. In nucleotides, the CDR3 is TGTGCCAGCAGCTTTGCGGGGGCCTACAATGAGCAGTTCTTC. Its translation is CASSFAGAYNEQFF.

The chain is built from TRBV18 and TRBJ2-1; a possible D gene is TRBD2 (6 bases). The CDR3 contains 14 residues. Trimming pared 3 bases from V and 4 bases from J, leaving 10 bases between. Germline V lookup: CDR1 KGHSH, CDR2 LQKENI. The CDR3, as DNA: TGTGCCAGCTCACCCCTCGGAGGGTACAATGAGCAGTTCTTC. Its protein is CASSPLGGYNEQFF.

This clonotype was recorded at least ten times. This chain uses TRBV5-1 with TRBJ2-2; 8 bases agree with TRBD2. CDR3 length: 18 residues. V was pared by 0 bases and J by 5 bases, with 12 bases of the junction left unmatched. CDR1 is SGHRS, CDR2 YFSETQ, per germline. The CDR3 region has the DNA TGCGCCAGCAGCTTGGCTCCGGGAGGGGCAGGCGCGACCGGGGAGCTGTTTTTT. It encodes CASSLAPGGAGATGELFF. The full variable domain, in which reference TRBV5-1 and TRBJ2-2 provide the parts outside the CDR3, is KAGVTQTPRYLIKTRGQQVTLSCSPISGHRSVSWYQQTPGQGLQFLFEYFSETQRNKGNFPGRFSGRQFSNSRSEMNVSTLELGDSALYLCASSLAPGGAGATGELFFGEGSRLTVL.

This CDR3 reads CASSLRSVRTGFENTIYF. The DNA for the CDR3 is TGTGCCAGCAGCTTAAGGTCGGTCCGGACAGGGTTTGAAAACACCATATATTTT. The chain is built from TRBV7-2 and TRBJ1-3; TRBD1 agrees at 8 bases. The germline CDR1 and CDR2 sequences are SGHTA and FQGNSA. J lost 6 bases, V lost 2 bases, and 15 bases had no gene match. The CDR3 spans 18 residues.

The DNA of the CDR3 is TGTGCCAGCAGCTTAGCACCCGTCGCAGATACGCAGTATTTT. Encoded protein: CASSLAPVADTQYF. The V and J genes are TRBV7-2 and TRBJ2-3; D is undetermined. The CDR3 has 14 residues. Germline V gene sequence: CDR1 SGHTA, CDR2 FQGNSA. Trimming cost V 0 bases and J 4 bases, with 8 bases left between them.

This clonotype was seen just once. The chain uses TRBV20-1 and TRBJ1-3; weak D call: TRBD1 (6 bases). This CDR3 has 15 amino acids. V was shortened by 1 base and J by 4 bases, with 14 bases between the two germline ends. From germline, CDR1 is DFQATT and CDR2 SNEGSKA (reference sequence). CDR3 bases: TGCAGTGCTAGAGCGGTATCGGGGGGCGGAAACACCATATATTTT. Translation: CSARAVSGGGNTIYF.

In DNA, the CDR3 is TGTGCCAGCAGCTCCGCCCCCCAGCGGGAGATAACCTACGAGCAGTACTTC. Its translation: CASSSAPQREITYEQYF. This sequence joins TRBV7-9 and TRBJ2-7, with 8 positions matching TRBD2. Germline V gives CDR1 SEHNR, CDR2 FQNEAQ (reference sequence). The CDR3 length is 17 residues. The J segment lost 2 bases and the V segment lost 4 bases, leaving 13 bases of the junction unmatched.

This clonotype was seen a few times. V and J are TRBV25-1 and TRBJ2-5; 8 positions match TRBD2. The germline V gene has CDR1 MGHDK and CDR2 SYGVNS. Germline trimming cut 2 bases from V and 5 bases from J; bases unmatched to any gene: 10. This CDR3 contains 16 residues. The CDR3 coding sequence is TGTGCCAGCAGTGAACCAACCGGGGGGGCCCGGGAGACCCAGTACTTC. This codes for CASSEPTGGARETQYF.

This clonotype was counted a few times. This chain uses TRBV20-1 with TRBJ2-1, with D uncertain. The V gene's germline CDR1 is DFQATT and CDR2 SNEGSKA (reference sequence). V lost 3 bases and J 4 bases, leaving 13 bases between the germline ends. CDR3 length: 14 residues. CDR3 sequence: CSASLTTTYNEQFF. CDR3 coding DNA: TGCAGTGCTAGTCTTACTACCACTTACAATGAGCAGTTCTTC.

The chain combines TRBV13 with TRBJ1-1; no firm D call. The CDR3 runs to 15 residues. The germline gives CDR1 PRHDT, CDR2 FYEKMQ (reference sequence). Trimming shortened V by 0 bases and J by 1 base, and 9 bases separated the two germline ends. In nucleotides, the CDR3 is TGTGCCAGCAGCTTAGGGGAGGGAGGGAACACTGAAGCTTTCTTT. Its protein product is CASSLGEGGNTEAFF.

This clonotype was counted many times. This chain uses TRBV4-3 with TRBJ1-6, with D unclear. The CDR3 is made up of 13 amino acids. The V end was cut by 3 bases, the J end by 6 bases, with 6 bases between. Germline-derived CDR1 and CDR2 are LGHNA and YSLEER. This CDR3 is CASSHLANSPLHF. The CDR3 DNA follows: TGCGCCAGCAGCCACCTAGCTAATTCACCCCTCCACTTT.

This clonotype was counted a few times. The chain joins TRBV7-2 to TRBJ2-7; D not certain. Trimming stripped 1 base from V and 1 base from J, with 11 bases between. Germline V CDR1 and CDR2: SGHTA, FQGNSA. This CDR3 comprises 15 residues. CDR3 DNA sequence: TGTGCCAGCAGCTTAGGGGCTATGCCTTCCTACGAGCAGTACTTC. Its protein is CASSLGAMPSYEQYF.

This clonotype was observed a handful of times. The rearrangement joins TRBV20-1 to TRBJ2-3, with no clear D. With 3 bases removed from V and 0 bases from J, the gap between germline ends came to 7 bases. The CDR3 contains 13 residues. Germline CDR1 reads DFQATT; CDR2 reads SNEGSKA (reference sequence). DNA of the CDR3: TGCAGTGCTAGTCGCGGTAGCACAGATACGCAGTATTTT. This translates into CSASRGSTDTQYF.

The table lists this clonotype with a few counts. The chain links TRBV11-2 to TRBJ2-4; D is possibly TRBD2 (5 bases). Trimming pared 3 bases from V and 9 bases from J, leaving 15 bases between. The CDR3 is 14 residues long. CDR1 and CDR2 from the germline V gene are SGHAT and FQNNGV. The CDR3 DNA follows: TGTGCCAGCAGCTTGGTACCAATCCGGGGCATTCAGTACTTC. Protein: CASSLVPIRGIQYF.

This clonotype has a count of ten or more. The chain uses TRBV9 and TRBJ2-2, with 10 bases matching TRBD2. The CDR3 runs to 16 residues. CDR1 and CDR2 from the germline V gene are SGDLS and YYNGEE. The trim removed 0 bases at V and 1 base at J, leaving 0 bases unmatched. The CDR3 sequence: CASSVGTSGNTGELFF. DNA for the CDR3: TGTGCCAGCAGCGTAGGGACTAGCGGGAACACCGGGGAGCTGTTTTTT.

This clonotype came up a few times. The chain combines TRBV18 with TRBJ2-7, with TRBD1 as a possible D gene (6 bases). CDR3 length: 15 amino acids. Germline V CDR1 and CDR2: KGHSH, LQKENI. V was cut by 1 base and J by 6 bases, with 16 bases left in between. DNA of the CDR3: TGTGCCAGCTCACCACGTAACAGGGCGGATGCCGAGCAGTACTTC. It specifies CASSPRNRADAEQYF.